A selection of T cell receptor beta chains follows, all from one sample in a study of cytomegalovirus exposure and HLA in healthy donors. Sequenced by immunoSEQ multiplex PCR; TCRdb stores in-frame clones only, minus some. The table for this sample gives over 40,000 clones. The sample was PBMCs. These receptors came from a middle-aged woman in good health and CMV-seronegative. Both conserved end residues are part of each CDR3. Fields, in order: D gene, J gene, V gene, CDR3 protein, CDR3 DNA. The D gene is left open where the match is weak.

>NA|TRBJ1-5|TRBV9
CASSAAGVSNQPQHF
TGTGCCAGCAGCGCTGCAGGGGTTAGCAATCAGCCCCAGCATTTT
>NA|TRBJ2-7|TRBV6-1
CASSGTGYEQYF
TGTGCCAGCAGTGGCACAGGGTACGAGCAGTACTTC
>NA|TRBJ1-1|TRBV7-9
CASSRPDNLLEAFF
TGTGCCAGCAGCCGCCCCGACAACCTGCTAGAAGCTTTCTTT
>NA|TRBJ1-1|TRBV2
CASRSDRNTEAFF
TGTGCCAGCAGATCGGACAGGAACACTGAAGCTTTCTTT
>NA|TRBJ2-7|TRBV5-1
CASSLSDTSYEQYF
TGCGCCAGCAGCTTATCGGACACGTCCTACGAGCAGTACTTC
>NA|TRBJ2-7|TRBV10-3
CAISPGEGEQYF
TGTGCCATCAGCCCCGGAGAGGGTGAGCAGTACTTC
>NA|TRBJ1-2|TRBV6-5
CASRPKQERLYGYTF
TGTGCCAGCAGACCGAAACAGGAGCGTCTCTATGGCTACACCTTC
>TRBD1|TRBJ2-7|TRBV13
CASSSGQNRYEQYF
TGTGCCAGCAGCTCGGGACAGAACCGCTACGAGCAGTACTTC
>NA|TRBJ1-5|TRBV15
CATSRDTGRYQPQHF
TGTGCCACCAGCAGAGATACAGGACGATATCAGCCCCAGCATTTT
>NA|TRBJ2-1|TRBV5-1
CASSDSRGTGRLAEYYNEQFF
TGCGCCAGCAGCGACAGTAGGGGGACAGGAAGACTAGCGGAGTACTACAATGAGCAGTTCTTC
>NA|TRBJ2-7|TRBV7-2
CASSLTTSYEQYF
TGTGCCAGCAGCTTAACTACCTCCTACGAGCAGTACTTC
>TRBD2|TRBJ2-7|TRBV27
CASSPAGGPQYF
TGTGCCAGCAGTCCAGCGGGAGGCCCGCAGTACTTC